The source of this T cell receptor beta chain is a study of T cell responses to AZD1222 COVID-19 vaccine. The germline gives CDR1 SQVTM, CDR2 ANQGSEA. With 4 bases removed from V and 1 base from J, the gap between germline ends came to 10 bases. The CDR3 is 13 residues long. Data came from immunoSEQ multiplex PCR; TCRdb stores just in-frame clones and leaves some out. The table shows 55,000 to 80,000 clones, with around 84% occurring only once. This receptor was taken from an adult in good health. The starting material was peripheral blood, obtained on day 0 of AZD1222 vaccination. The chain links TRBV29-1 to TRBJ1-1; D call uncertain. CDR3 sequence reads: CSVVRRTNTEAFF. CDR3 DNA: TGCAGCGTTGTTCGGAGGACGAACACTGAAGCTTTCTTT.